This TCR beta chain was obtained from a study of OX40 agonist ivuxolimab in advanced cancers. Overall study context: Patient treatment consisted of intravenous ivuxolimab administration every 2 weeks at 0.01 to 10 mg/kg.

Study findings and constraints: The average count of expanded clones was higher among CD8+ T cells than among CD4+. Some nonresponders additionally presented with little normalized T-cell clonal expansion.

Clones were read by immunoSEQ multiplex PCR, and TCRdb kept only the in-frame ones, dropping some. The sample includes fewer than 85,000 clones, approximately 78% of them seen just once. Worth noting for this clone: As yet, its antigen is unknown.

The CDR3 is made up of 15 amino acids. V was trimmed by 7 bases and J by 0 bases, leaving 16 bases between them. Germline assignment: CDR1 MDHEN and CDR2 SYDVKM. The input for sequencing was CD4+ or CD8+ T cells sorted from blood, taken in a trial of the OX40 agonist ivuxolimab. The receptor was isolated from an adult with an advanced solid tumor such as melanoma, head and neck, liver or kidney cancer. The V call is TRBV28, the J call TRBJ2-7, with D possibly matching TRBD2 (7 bases). CDR3 amino acids: CASTRGGTLSYEQYF. The DNA for the CDR3 is TGTGCCAGCACGAGGGGGGGCACGCTCTCCTACGAGCAGTACTTC.